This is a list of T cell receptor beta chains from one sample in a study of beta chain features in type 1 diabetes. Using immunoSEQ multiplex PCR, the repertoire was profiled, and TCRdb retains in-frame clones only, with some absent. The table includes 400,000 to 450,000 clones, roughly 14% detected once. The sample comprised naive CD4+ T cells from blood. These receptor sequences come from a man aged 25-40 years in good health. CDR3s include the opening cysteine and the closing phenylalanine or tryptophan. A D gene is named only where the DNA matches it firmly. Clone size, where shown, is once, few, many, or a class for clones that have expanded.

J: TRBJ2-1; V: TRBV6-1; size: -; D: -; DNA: TGTGCCAGCCGAAGGGCACTAGCTGCAAATGAGCAGTTCTTC; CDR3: CASRRALAANEQFF
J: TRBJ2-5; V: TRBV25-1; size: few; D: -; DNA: TGTGCCAGCAGCCCGGCCGGTATCCAAGAGACCCAGTACTTC; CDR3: CASSPAGIQETQYF
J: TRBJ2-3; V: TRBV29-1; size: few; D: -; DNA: TGCAGCGTTGAGGTCCCAGATACGCAGTATTTT; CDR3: CSVEVPDTQYF
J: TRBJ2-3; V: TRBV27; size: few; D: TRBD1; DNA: TGTGCCAGCAGTTTATTCGGCAGGGGGCGAACAGATACGCAGTATTTT; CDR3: CASSLFGRGRTDTQYF
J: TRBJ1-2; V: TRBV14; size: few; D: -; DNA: TGTGCCAGCAGCCCCGCGCCGTCCAGGGTTGACTATGGCTACACCTTC; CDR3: CASSPAPSRVDYGYTF
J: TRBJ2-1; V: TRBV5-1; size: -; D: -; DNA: TGCGCCAGCAGCTTGGTAAGCGAGTATAGCTTGCAGTTCTTC; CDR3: CASSLVSEYSLQFF
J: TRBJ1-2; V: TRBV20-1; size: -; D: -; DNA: TGCAGTGCTAGAGCAGGGTATGGCTACACCTTC; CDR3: CSARAGYGYTF
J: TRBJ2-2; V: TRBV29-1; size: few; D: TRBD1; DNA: TGCAGCGGAAGCCGGACAGGGGGCGCGAACACCGGGGAGCTGTTTTTT; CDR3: CSGSRTGGANTGELFF
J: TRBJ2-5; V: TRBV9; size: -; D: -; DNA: TGTGCCAGCAGCGTACTAGGGGGGTCGCAAGAGACCCAGTACTTC; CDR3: CASSVLGGSQETQYF
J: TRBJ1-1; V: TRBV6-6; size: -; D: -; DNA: TGTGCCAGCATTTCCCTCCTCAGGGCGCCTGAAGCTTTCTTT; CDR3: CASISLLRAPEAFF
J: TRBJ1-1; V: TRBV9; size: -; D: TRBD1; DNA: TGTGCCAGCAGCGTAGGCAACCAGGGGGCCAGGACTGAAGCTTTCTTT; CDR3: CASSVGNQGARTEAFF
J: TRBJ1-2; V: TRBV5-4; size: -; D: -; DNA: TGTGCCAGCAGCCCGGACAGTAACTATGGCTACACCTTC; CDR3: CASSPDSNYGYTF
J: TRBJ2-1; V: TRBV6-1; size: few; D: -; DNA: TGTGCCAGCAGTGAAATGTCTAGCCTACGGAACAATCAGCAGTTCTTC; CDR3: CASSEMSSLRNNQQFF
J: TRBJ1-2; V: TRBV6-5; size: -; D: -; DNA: TGTGCCAGCAGCCTTACGTCCGGGAACTATGGCTACACCTTC; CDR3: CASSLTSGNYGYTF
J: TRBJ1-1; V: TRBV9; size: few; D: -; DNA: TGTGCCAGCAGCGGAATAGCCACAGGGATGCGGAACACTGAAGCTTTCTTT; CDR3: CASSGIATGMRNTEAFF
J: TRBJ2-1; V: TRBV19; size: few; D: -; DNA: TGTGCCAGTACCCGGACAGCAGTGTCGAATGAGCAGTTCTTC; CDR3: CASTRTAVSNEQFF
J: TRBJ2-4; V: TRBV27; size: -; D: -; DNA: TGTGCCAGCAGTTTATCGCCCTATCTAGCCAAAAACATTCAGTACTTC; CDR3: CASSLSPYLAKNIQYF
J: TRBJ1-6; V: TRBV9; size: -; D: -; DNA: TGTGCCAGCAGCGTTATAGGGGATAATTCACCCCTCCACTTT; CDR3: CASSVIGDNSPLHF
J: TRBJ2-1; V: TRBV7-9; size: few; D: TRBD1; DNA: TGTGCCAGCAGCCAATCGCGACAGGGGAATAGTGAGCAGTTCTTC; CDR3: CASSQSRQGNSEQFF
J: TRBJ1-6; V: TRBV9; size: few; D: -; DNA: TGTGCCAGCAGCGCCCAAATGAGCTCCTATAATTCACCCCTCCACTTT; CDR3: CASSAQMSSYNSPLHF
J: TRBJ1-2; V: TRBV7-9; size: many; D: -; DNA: TGTGCCAGCAGCCCCTTCACCTTC; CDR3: CASSPFTF
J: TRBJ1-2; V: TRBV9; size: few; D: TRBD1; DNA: TGTGCCAGCAGCGGGCGGGACAGGACCTATGGCTACACCTTC; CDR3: CASSGRDRTYGYTF
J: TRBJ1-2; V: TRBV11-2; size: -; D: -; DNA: TGTGCCAGCAGCCCCTCGGGCAGGAGTGGAGGCTACACCTTC; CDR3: CASSPSGRSGGYTF
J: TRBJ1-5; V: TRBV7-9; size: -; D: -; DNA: TGTGCCAGCAGCTTAGGCAAGCAGGAGGGGACGAGGCAGCCCCAGCATTTT; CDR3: CASSLGKQEGTRQPQHF
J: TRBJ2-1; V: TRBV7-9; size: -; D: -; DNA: TGTGCCAGCAGCTTAAACTCATACAATGAGCAGTTCTTC; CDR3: CASSLNSYNEQFF
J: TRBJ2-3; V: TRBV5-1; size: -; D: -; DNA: TGCGCCAGCAGCTCCACTGTCAGGGGATTGGATACGCAGTATTTT; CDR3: CASSSTVRGLDTQYF
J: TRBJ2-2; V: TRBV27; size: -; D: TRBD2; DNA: TGTGCCAGCAGTCTCCTAGCGGGAGGTACCGGGGAGCTGTTTTTT; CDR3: CASSLLAGGTGELFF